What follows are 15 T cell receptor beta chains derived from one specimen sequenced in a study of Ad26.COV2.S vaccination and SARS-CoV-2 variants. The sample's treatment: around 19 received Ad26.COV2.S at low or high dose, single or two shots; a few received placebo; per-sample allocation not given. On day 63 after the first injection, vaccine and placebo recipients gave samples. Clones were read by immunoSEQ multiplex PCR, and TCRdb kept only the in-frame ones, dropping some. The sample yields 300,000 to 400,000 clones, 90% seen once. The sample was peripheral blood, taken in a trial of Ad26.COV2.S vaccine versus placebo. These receptors all come from a person aged 18-60 years who received the Ad26.COV2.S COVID-19 vaccine or a placebo.

The chain uses TRBV4-2 and TRBJ1-1, with 7 nucleotides matching TRBD1. This CDR3 region has 14 residues. The V segment lost 3 bases and the J segment 1 base; nucleotides outside the gene matches: 2. The germline V gene has CDR1 LGHNA and CDR2 YNFKEQ. CDR3 nucleotide sequence: TGTGCCAGCAGCCAGGGACAGTCGAACACTGAAGCTTTCTTT. Translation gives CASSQGQSNTEAFF.

The chain combines TRBV7-9 with TRBJ2-2; 7 bases match TRBD2. J gave up 1 base and V 8 bases, and 1 base lay outside the gene matches. Germline lookup yields CDR1 SEHNR and CDR2 FQNEAQ (reference sequence). The CDR3 has 13 residues. The CDR3 DNA sequence: TGTGCCAGCCGGGGGGAGAACACCGGGGAGCTGTTTTTT. Amino acid sequence: CASRGENTGELFF.

The V and J genes are TRBV7-6 and TRBJ1-2; perhaps TRBD1 as D (6 bases). The CDR3 loop spans 16 amino acids. Trimming stripped 0 bases from V and 7 bases from J, with 18 bases between. Germline assignment: CDR1 SGHVS and CDR2 FNYEAQ. CDR3 nucleotide sequence: TGTGCCAGCAGCTTAGCACCCGGGGACAAAGTACGTGGCTACACCTTC. As protein: CASSLAPGDKVRGYTF.

V and J are TRBV7-2 and TRBJ2-7; D is undetermined. Germline V gives CDR1 SGHTA, CDR2 FQGNSA. The CDR3 is 16 amino acids. The ends were cut back, 5 bases at V and 1 base at J, with 18 bases in the middle. The CDR3 loop reads CASSPNGPETSYEQYF. Written as DNA, the CDR3 is TGTGCCAGCAGCCCAAACGGGCCAGAGACTTCCTACGAGCAGTACTTC.

The V and J genes are TRBV12-5 and TRBJ1-2; 7 nucleotides agree with TRBD1. Germline CDR1 LGHNT, CDR2 FRNRAP. This CDR3 contains 17 residues. Losses at the gene ends were 1 base for V and 6 bases for J; bases not matched to a gene: 14. CDR3 in DNA: TGTGCTAGTGGTTTGGCCCCCCTGTCCACAGGGGTCAATGGCTACACCTTC. Translated, it gives CASGLAPLSTGVNGYTF.

As for this clone: The same CDR3 can be traced to other DNA sequences in this sample. This chain connects TRBV29-1 to TRBJ1-1; D gene uncertain. The CDR3 extends over 13 amino acids. The V gene's germline CDR1 is SQVTM and CDR2 ANQGSEA. Trimming stripped 3 bases from V and 0 bases from J, with 8 bases between. Here the CDR3 reads CSVERRMNTEAFF. The CDR3 DNA follows: TGCAGCGTTGAGCGCCGAATGAACACTGAAGCTTTCTTT. The complete variable domain, with remaining parts taken from reference TRBV29-1 and TRBJ1-1, reads SAVISQKPSRDICQRGTSLTIQCQVDSQVTMMFWYRQQPGQSLTLIATANQGSEATYESGFVIDKFPISRPNLTFSTLTVSNMSPEDSSIYLCSVERRMNTEAFFGQGTRLTVV.

This clone was seen only once. CDR3 protein: CASSDGLGGSYEQYF. Here the CDR3 DNA reads TGCGCCAGCTCCGACGGGCTCGGGGGGTCCTACGAGCAGTACTTC. V is TRBV4-3 and J is TRBJ2-7; 7 bases map to TRBD2. The ends lost 8 bases at V and 1 base at J; junction bases unmatched: 11. This CDR3 has 15 amino acids. Per germline, CDR1 LGHNA and CDR2 YSLEER.

This clone was recorded once. The J gene is TRBJ1-6, the V gene TRBV6-2 or TRBV6-3, with D perhaps TRBD1 (5 bases). CDR1 and CDR2 from the germline V gene are MNHEY and SVGEGT. Trimming took 5 bases from V and 7 from J, leaving 15 bases between them. The CDR3 runs to 15 residues. As DNA, the CDR3 is TGTGCCAGCAGTCGTCTCAGGGTGGGAAATTCACCCCTCCACTTT. Translating it yields CASSRLRVGNSPLHF.

This clone appeared once. This sequence joins TRBV29-1 and TRBJ2-1; 8 nucleotides align to TRBD2. The J segment lost 2 bases and the V segment lost 2 bases, leaving 5 bases of the junction unmatched. The CDR3 contains 15 residues. The germline CDR1 and CDR2 sequences are SQVTM and ANQGSEA. The CDR3 sequence is CSVEIGGLAYNEQFF. The CDR3 nucleotides are TGCAGCGTTGAAATCGGGGGACTAGCCTACAATGAGCAGTTCTTC.

The rearrangement links TRBV11-2 to TRBJ1-2, with D possibly matching TRBD1 (5 bases). Germline CDR1 SGHAT, CDR2 FQNNGV. The CDR3 runs 13 residues. With 3 bases removed from V and 6 bases from J, the gap between germline ends came to 11 bases. CDR3 nucleotide sequence: TGTGCCAGCAGCTTTTGGGGGGAGGATGGCTACACCTTC. It codes for CASSFWGEDGYTF.

The gene calls are TRBV11-2 and TRBJ1-5, with D possibly matching TRBD1 (5 bases). V lost 2 bases to trimming and J lost 6 bases, with 8 bases between them. The germline V gene encodes CDR1 SGHAT and CDR2 FQNNGV. The CDR3 contains 13 residues. The CDR3 reads CASSLLGGQPQHF. CDR3 sequence (DNA): TGTGCCAGCAGCTTATTGGGGGGTCAGCCCCAGCATTTT.

The rearrangement links TRBV5-4 to TRBJ2-1; 7 nucleotides align to TRBD2. With 10 bases clipped from V and 8 bases from J, the junction kept 12 bases outside the gene matches. The CDR3 is 13 amino acids. Germline CDR1 and CDR2: SGHNT and YYREEE (reference sequence). CDR3 loop: CAGQGRGVDEQFF. In DNA, the CDR3 is TGTGCCGGGCAAGGCCGGGGGGTGGATGAGCAGTTCTTC. Based on the CDR3 plus reference TRBV5-4 and TRBJ2-1, the full variable domain is ETGVTQSPTHLIKTRGQQVTLRCSSQSGHNTVSWYQQALGQGPQFIFQYYREEENGRGNFPPRFSGLQFPNYSSELNVNALELDDSALYLCAGQGRGVDEQFFGPGTRLTVL.

J is TRBJ2-7 and V is TRBV13; perhaps TRBD2 as D (5 bases). Germline loops: CDR1 PRHDT, CDR2 FYEKMQ (reference sequence). Trimming stripped 5 bases from V and 4 bases from J, with 9 bases between. This CDR3 region has 12 residues. The CDR3 spells CASSQSGYEQYV. The CDR3 DNA is TGTGCCAGCAGCCAAAGCGGATACGAGCAGTACGTC.

The V gene is TRBV2, the J gene TRBJ2-1; 9 bases agree with TRBD2. The CDR3 runs to 15 residues. Germline loops: CDR1 SNHLY, CDR2 FYNNEI. The chain's CDR3 is CGKGDSGRFANEQFF. The DNA for the CDR3 is TGTGGTAAGGGGGATAGCGGGAGATTCGCCAATGAGCAGTTCTTC.

J is TRBJ2-5 and V is TRBV9, with 11 bases matching TRBD2. Germline CDR1 and CDR2: SGDLS and YYNGEE. This CDR3 is built from 16 residues. V was pared by 0 bases and J by 5 bases, with 6 bases of the junction left unmatched. CDR3 coding DNA: TGTGCCAGCAGCGTAGTGGCTAGCGGGGGGTGGGAGACCCAGTACTTC. It codes for CASSVVASGGWETQYF.